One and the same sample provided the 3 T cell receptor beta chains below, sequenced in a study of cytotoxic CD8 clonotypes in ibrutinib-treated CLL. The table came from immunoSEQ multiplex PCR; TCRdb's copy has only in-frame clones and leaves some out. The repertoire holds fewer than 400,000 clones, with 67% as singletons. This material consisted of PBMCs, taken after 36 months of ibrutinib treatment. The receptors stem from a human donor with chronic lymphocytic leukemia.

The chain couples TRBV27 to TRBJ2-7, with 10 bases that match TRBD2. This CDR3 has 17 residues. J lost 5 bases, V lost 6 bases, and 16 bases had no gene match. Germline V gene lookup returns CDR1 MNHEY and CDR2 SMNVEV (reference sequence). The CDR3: CASSPYRGASGSHEQYF. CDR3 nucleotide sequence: TGTGCCAGCAGCCCTTATCGCGGGGCTAGCGGGAGTCACGAGCAGTACTTC.

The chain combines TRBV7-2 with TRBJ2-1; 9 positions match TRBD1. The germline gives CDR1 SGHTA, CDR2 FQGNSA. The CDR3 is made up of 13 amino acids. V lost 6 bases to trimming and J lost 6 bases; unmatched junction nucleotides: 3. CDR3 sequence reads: CASSRQGGNEQFF. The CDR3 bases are TGTGCCAGCAGTAGACAGGGGGGCAATGAGCAGTTCTTC.

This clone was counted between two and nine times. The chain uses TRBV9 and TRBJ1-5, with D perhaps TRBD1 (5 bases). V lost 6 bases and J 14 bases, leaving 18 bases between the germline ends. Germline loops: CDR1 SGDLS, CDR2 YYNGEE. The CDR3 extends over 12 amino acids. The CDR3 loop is CASTFKGQSKHF. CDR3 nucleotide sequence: TGTGCCAGCACCTTTAAGGGGCAAAGTAAGCATTTT.